These 15 T cell receptor beta chains share one sample of origin, sequenced in a study of blood T cell repertoires in COVID-19. Assay: immunoSEQ multiplex PCR; the TCRdb copy retains only in-frame clones and omits some. The table lists approximately 220,000 clones, around four fifths of them singletons, with 2% to 3% in the top ten. Material for sequencing was peripheral blood. Receptors originate from a middle-aged woman with active or convalescent COVID-19.

The CDR3 nucleotides read TGTGCCAGCTCTCTCGGGACACTGAACACTGAAGCTTTCTTT. Amino acid sequence: CASSLGTLNTEAFF. This sequence joins TRBV18 and TRBJ1-1; tentative D call: TRBD1 (6 bases). Germline CDR1 KGHSH, CDR2 LQKENI. CDR3 length equals 14 residues. V gave up 6 bases and J gave up 0 bases, with 11 bases separating them.

The V gene is TRBV7-8, the J gene TRBJ1-1; a possible D gene is TRBD1 (5 bases). This CDR3 has 13 residues. V lost 3 bases and J lost 6, with 11 bases in between. Germline CDR1 reads SGHVS; CDR2 reads FQNEAQ. CDR3 coding DNA: TGTGCCAGCAGCTTGGGCAGGGACTCTGAAGCTTTCTTT. Its protein is CASSLGRDSEAFF. Looking up the rest from reference TRBV7-8 and TRBJ1-1 gives the full variable domain: GAGVSQSPRYKVAKRGQDVALRCDPISGHVSLFWYQQALGQGPEFLTYFQNEAQLDKSGLPSDRFFAERPEGSVSTLKIQRTQQEDSAVYLCASSLGRDSEAFFGQGTRLTVV.

The chain recombines TRBV5-4 with TRBJ1-2; 11 bases map to TRBD1. The CDR3 is 15 amino acids. CDR1 is SGHNT, CDR2 YYREEE, per germline (reference sequence). V shed 4 bases, J shed 3 bases, and the junction held 5 bases outside the gene matches. The CDR3 region is CASSGGQGGHYGYTF. For the CDR3, the DNA is TGTGCCAGCAGCGGGGGACAGGGGGGCCACTATGGCTACACCTTC.

This clone was picked up one time. V and J are TRBV5-4 and TRBJ2-1, with a possible D match to TRBD2 (6 bases). Germline CDR1 SGHNT, CDR2 YYREEE (reference sequence). Trimming took 4 bases from V and 9 from J, leaving 17 bases between them. CDR3 length equals 14 residues. The chain's CDR3 is CASSGVGGIGEQFF. CDR3 sequence (DNA): TGTGCCAGCAGCGGTGTAGGAGGGATCGGTGAGCAGTTCTTC.

The chain combines TRBV6-5 with TRBJ1-5; D remains unclear. The CDR3 is made up of 14 amino acids. Germline CDR1 reads MNHEY; CDR2 reads SVGAGI. Trimming took off 6 bases at V and 2 bases at J, with 11 bases between the two ends. Written as DNA, the CDR3 is TGTGCCAGCAGCCCGGAGGGTGGCAATCAGCCCCAGCATTTT. Translation gives CASSPEGGNQPQHF.

This clone has only one observation. This chain joins TRBV24-1 and TRBJ1-5, with TRBD1 identical over 7 bases. V gave up 5 bases and J gave up 4 bases; unmatched junction bases: 7. This CDR3 is 15 amino acids long. Per the germline V gene, CDR1 is KGHDR and CDR2 is SFDVKD. CDR3: CATSGGDSGNQPQHF. The CDR3 DNA follows: TGTGCCACCAGTGGGGGGGACAGCGGGAATCAGCCCCAGCATTTT.

The chain joins TRBV28 to TRBJ1-3; D ambiguous. The CDR3 runs to 14 residues. V dropped 6 bases and J dropped 7 bases, with 16 bases sitting between them. Per germline, CDR1 MDHEN and CDR2 SYDVKM. The CDR3 bases are TGTGCCAGCAGACCCTGGGAGTTAATTAACACCATATATTTT. The encoded protein is CASRPWELINTIYF.

The chain couples TRBV27 to TRBJ1-1; 11 nucleotides align to TRBD1. The V segment lost 7 bases and the J segment 2 bases; nucleotides outside the gene matches: 9. Germline V gene sequence: CDR1 MNHEY, CDR2 SMNVEV (reference sequence). The CDR3 covers 16 residues. In DNA, the CDR3 is TGTGCCAGCACCATTTGGGGGACAGGGGGAAACACTGAAGCTTTCTTT. It is translated as CASTIWGTGGNTEAFF.

V usage is TRBV5-4 and J usage is TRBJ1-1; D not resolved. Germline CDR1 and CDR2: SGHNT and YYREEE (reference sequence). The germline V and J ends were trimmed by 4 bases and 4 bases, with 20 bases remaining between them. This CDR3 has 16 amino acids. The CDR3 loop reads CASSKRAGSPVTEAFF. The CDR3, as DNA: TGTGCCAGCAGCAAAAGGGCGGGGTCGCCCGTCACTGAAGCTTTCTTT.

The rearrangement uses TRBV4-3 and TRBJ2-3; TRBD2 matches at 7 bases. V shed 0 bases, J shed 13 bases, and the junction held 7 bases outside the gene matches. Per germline, CDR1 LGHNA and CDR2 YSLEER. The CDR3 consists of 13 residues. CDR3 in DNA: TGCGCCAGCAGCCAAGAGGGCGGGGGTTCCAAGTATTTT. Translating it yields CASSQEGGGSKYF.

J is TRBJ2-7 and V is TRBV7-2; TRBD1 matches at 11 bases. CDR1 and CDR2 (germline): SGHTA, FQGNSA. The CDR3 consists of 15 residues. V gave up 2 bases and J gave up 6 bases; unmatched junction bases: 6. The CDR3 DNA sequence: TGTGCCAGCAGCTTAAGTGGGACAGGGGGGCGCGAGCAGTACTTC. Protein: CASSLSGTGGREQYF.

The chain uses TRBV7-8 and TRBJ2-5; D is ambiguous. The V and J ends lost 5 bases and 3 bases respectively, with 7 bases between them. This CDR3 region has 12 residues. Germline loops: CDR1 SGHVS, CDR2 FQNEAQ. The CDR3 bases are TGTGCCAGCAGCATGAGAGAAGAGACCCAGTACTTC. Amino acids: CASSMREETQYF. Full variable domain (missing parts from reference TRBV7-8 and TRBJ2-5): GAGVSQSPRYKVAKRGQDVALRCDPISGHVSLFWYQQALGQGPEFLTYFQNEAQLDKSGLPSDRFFAERPEGSVSTLKIQRTQQEDSAVYLCASSMREETQYFGPGTRLLVL.

This sequence joins TRBV11-3 and TRBJ2-7, with 11 bases identical to TRBD1. Looked up from germline, CDR1 is SGHNT and CDR2 is YENEEA. The V and J ends lost 4 bases and 3 bases, in that order; junction bases with no gene match: 5. The CDR3 has 15 residues. The CDR3 region is CASSWGTGGNYEQYF. In nucleotides, the CDR3 is TGTGCCAGCAGCTGGGGGACAGGGGGAAACTACGAGCAGTACTTC. The whole variable domain, filled in from reference TRBV11-3 and TRBJ2-7, reads EAGVVQSPRYKIIEKKQPVAFWCNPISGHNTLYWYLQNLGQGPELLIRYENEEAVDDSQLPKDRFSAERLKGVDSTLKIQPAELGDSAVYLCASSWGTGGNYEQYFGPGTRLTVT.

The chain employs TRBV25-1 and TRBJ1-3, with 7 bases fitting TRBD1. Looked up from germline, CDR1 is MGHDK and CDR2 is SYGVNS. Trimming cost V 4 bases and J 2 bases; bases outside gene matches: 14. CDR3 length: 18 residues. The DNA of the CDR3 is TGTGCCAGCAGTGTTATCGGGGCAGGGGGAAAGACTGGAAACACCATATATTTT. It encodes CASSVIGAGGKTGNTIYF.

The rearrangement uses TRBV6-5 and TRBJ1-2; weak D call: TRBD1 (6 bases). This CDR3 has 16 residues. Germline CDR1 is MNHEY and CDR2 is SVGAGI. With 1 base removed from V and 3 bases from J, the gap between germline ends came to 15 bases. CDR3: CASSYFRQGRDYGYTF. The CDR3 DNA reads TGTGCCAGCAGTTACTTCCGGCAGGGGAGAGACTATGGCTACACCTTC.